Each of the 14 T cell receptor beta chains below was sequenced from the same sample in a study of blood T cell repertoires in COVID-19 (dated by TCRdb to 2018 to 2021). Libraries were built with the immunoSEQ multiplex PCR assay. This immuneACCESS table, as held by TCRdb, lists in-frame sequences with V and J called but not all clones. Of the missing ones, under half trace to an unresolved V gene in checked studies; the others have no known cause. The sample table contains 90,000 to 100,000 clones; only one count was recorded for 82% of them. Of the sample, around 19% falls within the top ten clones. Sequencing was performed on peripheral blood. The receptors were sampled from a man older than 75 with acute or convalescent COVID-19.

The genes are TRBV7-9 and TRBJ2-3; the match to TRBD1 covers 9 bases. Trimming cost V 2 bases and J 4 bases; bases outside gene matches: 1. Germline CDR1 SEHNR, CDR2 FQNEAQ (reference sequence). This CDR3 has 14 residues. This chain's CDR3 is CASSLTGGADTQYF. The CDR3 coding sequence is TGTGCCAGCAGCTTAACAGGGGGCGCAGATACGCAGTATTTT.

V gene TRBV6-6 combines with J gene TRBJ1-5; D call uncertain. Between the trimmed V and J ends, which lost 6 bases and 7 bases, there was a span of 10 bases. Germline loops: CDR1 MNHNY, CDR2 SVGAGI (reference sequence). This CDR3 is 12 amino acids long. The CDR3 DNA sequence: TGTGCCAGCAGCCTCGGAGAGCAGCCCCAGCATTTT. This sequence encodes CASSLGEQPQHF.

The rearrangement links TRBV27 to TRBJ2-1; 7 nucleotides line up with TRBD1. Germline CDR1 reads MNHEY; CDR2 reads SMNVEV (reference sequence). CDR3 length: 16 amino acids. Losses at the gene ends were 5 bases for V and 6 bases for J; bases not matched to a gene: 13. The CDR3 DNA sequence: TGTGCCAGCAGTCTAATACAGGGGTACAGTATCAATGAGCAGTTCTTC. This gives the protein CASSLIQGYSINEQFF.

CDR3 protein: CAWQGADNSPLHF. The CDR3 DNA sequence: TGTGCCTGGCAGGGCGCGGATAATTCACCCCTCCACTTT. The chain has TRBV30 and TRBJ1-6, with TRBD1 as a possible D gene (5 bases). The CDR3 totals 13 residues. CDR1 GTSNPN and CDR2 SVGIG come from the germline V gene (reference sequence). Deletions cut 5 bases from V and 5 bases from J, with 10 bases between.

This clone was detected only once. The V call is TRBV4-1, the J call TRBJ2-5, with 9 bases that match TRBD1. Germline V gene sequence: CDR1 MGHRA, CDR2 YSYEKL. Trimming at V came to 1 base and at J to 3 bases, leaving 3 bases not matched to a gene. CDR3 length: 15 amino acids. The CDR3 coding sequence is TGCGCCAGCAGCCAAGTAGGGACAGGGAAAGAGACCCAGTACTTC. Its protein is CASSQVGTGKETQYF.

This clone was counted a few times. This CDR3 is CASGSRGPKYGYTF. The CDR3 DNA reads TGTGCCAGCGGATCCAGAGGCCCTAAGTACGGCTACACCTTC. This chain uses TRBV28 with TRBJ1-2; D is unresolved. The V gene's germline CDR1 is MDHEN and CDR2 SYDVKM. V was clipped by 8 bases and J by 8 bases, with 21 bases between them. This CDR3 is built from 14 residues.

The chain is built from TRBV5-1 and TRBJ2-1; TRBD1 matches 10 bases. CDR3 length: 15 residues. Germline V gene sequence: CDR1 SGHRS, CDR2 YFSETQ. V shed 2 bases, J shed 8 bases, and the junction held 7 bases outside the gene matches. In nucleotides, the CDR3 is TGCGCCAGCAGCTTCCAGGGACAGGGGACCCATGAGCAGTTCTTC. Its protein is CASSFQGQGTHEQFF. Together with reference TRBV5-1 and TRBJ2-1, the CDR3 gives the full variable domain: KAGVTQTPRYLIKTRGQQVTLSCSPISGHRSVSWYQQTPGQGLQFLFEYFSETQRNKGNFPGRFSGRQFSNSRSEMNVSTLELGDSALYLCASSFQGQGTHEQFFGPGTRLTVL.

This clone was counted a single time. The chain couples TRBV6-6 to TRBJ2-5; TRBD1 might be the D (6 bases). Germline-derived CDR1 and CDR2 are MNHNY and SVGAGI (reference sequence). The CDR3 has 16 residues. V lost 4 bases and J 3 bases, leaving 18 bases between the germline ends. CDR3 sequence reads: CASSLQGGSAKETQYF. The CDR3 bases are TGTGCCAGCAGTTTACAGGGTGGGTCCGCAAAAGAGACCCAGTACTTC.

Note on this clone: Other nucleotide sequences in the sample specify the same CDR3. This chain uses TRBV7-2 with TRBJ2-7, with 10 nucleotides matching TRBD2. The CDR3 has 14 residues. Unmatched junction bases numbered 7, after V lost 4 bases and J lost 7 bases. Germline CDR1 and CDR2: SGHTA and FQGNSA. The CDR3 DNA reads as TGTGCCAGCAGCTCTTTAGCGGGGGGTGGTGAGCAGTACTTC. Translation: CASSSLAGGGEQYF.

V is TRBV18 and J is TRBJ1-5, with a possible D match to TRBD1 (5 bases). Trimming took off 2 bases at V and 5 bases at J, with 7 bases between the two ends. In germline, CDR1 is KGHSH, CDR2 LQKENI. This CDR3 has 13 residues. The CDR3 nucleotides are TGTGCCAGCTCACCAGGGGGGGATCAGCCCCAGCATTTT. As protein: CASSPGGDQPQHF.

The rearrangement uses TRBV11-2 and TRBJ2-7; D remains unclear. The germline V gene encodes CDR1 SGHAT and CDR2 FQNNGV. This CDR3 spans 12 amino acids. V was shortened by 6 bases and J by 0 bases, with 6 bases between the two germline ends. The CDR3 nucleotides read TGTGCCAGCAGTACCGGCTCCTACGAGCAGTACTTC. It encodes CASSTGSYEQYF.

The chain carries TRBV28 and TRBJ2-1; 12 bases agree with TRBD2. This CDR3 region has 18 residues. The V gene end was trimmed by 5 bases and the J gene end by 6 bases; junction bases not matched to a gene: 14. Per germline, CDR1 MDHEN and CDR2 SYDVKM. CDR3 bases: TGTGCCAGCAGTATCCCACCTAGCGGGAGGGTCCACTCCAATGAGCAGTTCTTC. Its translation is CASSIPPSGRVHSNEQFF.

This chain joins TRBV4-3 and TRBJ1-4; TRBD1 might be the D (5 bases). The CDR3 covers 17 residues. Deletions cut 1 base from V and 0 bases from J, with 12 bases between. CDR1 is LGHNA, CDR2 YSLEER, per germline. CDR3 loop: CASSQVVGVSTNEKLFF. For the CDR3, the DNA is TGCGCCAGCAGCCAAGTAGTAGGGGTCTCAACTAATGAAAAACTGTTTTTT.

J is TRBJ2-3 and V is TRBV4-3; 10 bases align to TRBD1. The trim removed 5 bases at V and 4 bases at J, leaving 6 bases unmatched. Germline V gene data show CDR1 as LGHNA and CDR2 as YSLEER. This CDR3 has 15 residues. The CDR3 DNA reads TGCGCCAGCAGCAGCCGGGACAGGGGTGCAGATACGCAGTATTTT. Its translation: CASSSRDRGADTQYF.